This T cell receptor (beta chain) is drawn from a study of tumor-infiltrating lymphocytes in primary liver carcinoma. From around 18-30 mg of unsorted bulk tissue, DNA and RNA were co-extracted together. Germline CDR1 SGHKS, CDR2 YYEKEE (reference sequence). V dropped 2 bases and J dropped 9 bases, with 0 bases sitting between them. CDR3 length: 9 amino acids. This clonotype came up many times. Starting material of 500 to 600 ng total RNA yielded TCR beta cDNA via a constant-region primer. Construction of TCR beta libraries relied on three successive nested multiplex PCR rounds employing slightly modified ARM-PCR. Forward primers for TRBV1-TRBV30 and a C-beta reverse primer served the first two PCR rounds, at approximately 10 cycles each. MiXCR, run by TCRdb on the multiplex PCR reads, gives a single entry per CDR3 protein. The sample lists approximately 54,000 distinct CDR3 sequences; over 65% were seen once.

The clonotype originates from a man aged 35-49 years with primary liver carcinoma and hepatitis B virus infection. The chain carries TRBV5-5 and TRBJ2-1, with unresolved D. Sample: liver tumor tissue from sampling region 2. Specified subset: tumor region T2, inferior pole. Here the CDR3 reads CASSFEQFF. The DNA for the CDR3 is TGTGCCAGCAGCTTTGAGCAGTTCTTC.